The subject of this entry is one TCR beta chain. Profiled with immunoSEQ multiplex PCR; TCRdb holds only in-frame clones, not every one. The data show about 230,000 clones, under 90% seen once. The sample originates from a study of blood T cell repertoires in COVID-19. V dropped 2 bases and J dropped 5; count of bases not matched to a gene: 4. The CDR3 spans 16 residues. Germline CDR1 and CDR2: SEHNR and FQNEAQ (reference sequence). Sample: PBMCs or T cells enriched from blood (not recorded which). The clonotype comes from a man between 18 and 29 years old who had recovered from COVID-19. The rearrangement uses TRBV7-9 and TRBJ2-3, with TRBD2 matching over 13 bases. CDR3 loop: CASSLTSGGALDTQYF. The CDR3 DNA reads TGTGCCAGCAGCTTAACTAGCGGGGGGGCCTTAGATACGCAGTATTTT. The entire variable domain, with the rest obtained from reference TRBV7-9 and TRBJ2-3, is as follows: DTGVSQNPRHKITKRGQNVTFRCDPISEHNRLYWYRQTLGQGPEFLTYFQNEAQLEKSRLLSDRFSAERPKGSFSTLEIQRTEQGDSAMYLCASSLTSGGALDTQYFGPGTRLTVL.